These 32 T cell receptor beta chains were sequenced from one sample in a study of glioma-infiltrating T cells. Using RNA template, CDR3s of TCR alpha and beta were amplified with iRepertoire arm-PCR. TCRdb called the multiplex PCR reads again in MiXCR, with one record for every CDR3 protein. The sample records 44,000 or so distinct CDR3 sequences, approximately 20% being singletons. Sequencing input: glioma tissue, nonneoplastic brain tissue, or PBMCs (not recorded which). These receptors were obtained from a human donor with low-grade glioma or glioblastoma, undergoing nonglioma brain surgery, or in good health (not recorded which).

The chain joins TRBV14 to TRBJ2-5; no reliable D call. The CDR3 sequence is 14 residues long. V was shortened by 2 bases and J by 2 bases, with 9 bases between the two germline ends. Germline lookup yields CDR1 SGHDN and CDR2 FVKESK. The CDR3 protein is CASSQPALQETQYF. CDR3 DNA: TGTGCCAGCAGCCAACCGGCGTTGCAAGAGACCCAGTACTTC.

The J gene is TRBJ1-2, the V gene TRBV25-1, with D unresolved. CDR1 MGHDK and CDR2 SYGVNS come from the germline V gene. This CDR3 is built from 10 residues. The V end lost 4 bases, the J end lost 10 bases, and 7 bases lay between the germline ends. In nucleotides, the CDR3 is TGTGCCAGCAGTGCTGACCTCTACACCTTC. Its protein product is CASSADLYTF.

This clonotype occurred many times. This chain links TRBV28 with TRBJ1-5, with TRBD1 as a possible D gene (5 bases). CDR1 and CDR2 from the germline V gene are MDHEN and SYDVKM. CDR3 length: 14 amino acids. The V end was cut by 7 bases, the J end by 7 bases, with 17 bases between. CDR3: CASNSGNADQPQHF. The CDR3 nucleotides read TGTGCCAGCAACTCAGGGAATGCGGACCAGCCCCAGCATTTT.

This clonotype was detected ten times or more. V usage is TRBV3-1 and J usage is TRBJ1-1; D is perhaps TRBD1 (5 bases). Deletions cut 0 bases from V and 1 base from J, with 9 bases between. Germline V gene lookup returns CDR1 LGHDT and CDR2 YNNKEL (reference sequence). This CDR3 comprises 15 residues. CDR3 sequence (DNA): TGTGCCAGCAGCCAAGAGGGGCTTCGGAACACTGAAGCTTTCTTT. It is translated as CASSQEGLRNTEAFF.

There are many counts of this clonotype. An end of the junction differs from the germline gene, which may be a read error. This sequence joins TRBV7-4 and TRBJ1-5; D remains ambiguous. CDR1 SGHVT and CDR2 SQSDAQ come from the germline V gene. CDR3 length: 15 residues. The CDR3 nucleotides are TGTGCCAGCAGCTTAGTGAACCCTCTGAATCAACCCCAGCATTTT. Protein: CASSLVNPLNQPQHF. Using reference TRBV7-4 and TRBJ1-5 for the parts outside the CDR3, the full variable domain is GAGVSQSPRYKVAKRGRDVALRCDSISGHVTLYWYRQTLGQGSEVLTYSQSDAQRDKSGRPSGRFSAERPERSVSTLKIQRTEQGDSAVYLCASSLVNPLNQPQHFGDGTRLSIL.

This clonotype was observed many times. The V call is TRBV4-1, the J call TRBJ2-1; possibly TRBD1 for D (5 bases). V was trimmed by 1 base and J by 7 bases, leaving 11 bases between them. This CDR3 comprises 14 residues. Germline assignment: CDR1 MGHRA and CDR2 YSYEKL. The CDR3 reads CASSQVKGNNEQFF. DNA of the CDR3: TGCGCCAGCAGCCAAGTGAAGGGGAATAATGAGCAGTTCTTC.

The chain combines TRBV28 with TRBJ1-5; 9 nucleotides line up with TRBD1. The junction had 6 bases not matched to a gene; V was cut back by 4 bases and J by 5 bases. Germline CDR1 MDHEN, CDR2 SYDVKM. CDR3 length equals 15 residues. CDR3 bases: TGTGCCAGCAGTTGGACAGGGGAGATAGATCAGCCCCAGCATTTT. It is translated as CASSWTGEIDQPQHF.

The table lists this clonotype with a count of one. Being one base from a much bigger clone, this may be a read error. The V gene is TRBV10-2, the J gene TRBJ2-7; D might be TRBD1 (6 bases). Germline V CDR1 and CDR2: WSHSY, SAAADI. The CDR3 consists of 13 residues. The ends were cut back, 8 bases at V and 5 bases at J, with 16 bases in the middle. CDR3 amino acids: CASGRDKLHEQYF. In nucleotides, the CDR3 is TGCGCCAGCGGTAGGGACAAACTCCACGAGCAGTACTTC.

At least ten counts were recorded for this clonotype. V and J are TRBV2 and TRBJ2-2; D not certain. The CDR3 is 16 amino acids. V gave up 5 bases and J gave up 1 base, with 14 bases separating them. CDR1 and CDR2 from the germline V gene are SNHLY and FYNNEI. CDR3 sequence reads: CASSYFDIMNTGELFF. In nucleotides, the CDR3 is TGTGCCAGCAGTTACTTCGATATAATGAACACCGGGGAGCTGTTTTTT.

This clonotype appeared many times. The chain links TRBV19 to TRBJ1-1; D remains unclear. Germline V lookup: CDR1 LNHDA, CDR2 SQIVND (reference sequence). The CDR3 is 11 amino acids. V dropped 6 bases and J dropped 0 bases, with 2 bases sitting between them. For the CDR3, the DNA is TGTGCCAGTAGGTTGAACACTGAAGCTTTCTTT. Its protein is CASRLNTEAFF.

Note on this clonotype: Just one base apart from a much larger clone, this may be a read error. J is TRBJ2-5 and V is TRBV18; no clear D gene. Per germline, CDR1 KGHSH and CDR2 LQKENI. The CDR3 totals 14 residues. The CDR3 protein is CANSLERYQETQYF. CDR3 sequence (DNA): TGTGCCAACTCACTCGAACGTTACCAAGAGACCCAGTACTTC. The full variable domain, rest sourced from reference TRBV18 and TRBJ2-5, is NAGVMQNPRHLVRRRGQEARLRCSPMKGHSHVYWYRQLPEEGLKFMVYLQKENIIDESGMPKERFSAEFPKEGPSILRIQQVVRGDSAAYFCANSLERYQETQYFGPGTRLLVL.

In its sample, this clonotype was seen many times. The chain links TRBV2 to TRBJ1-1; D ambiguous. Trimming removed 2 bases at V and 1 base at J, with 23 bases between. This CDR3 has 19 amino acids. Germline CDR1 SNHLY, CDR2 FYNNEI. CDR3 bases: TGTGCCAGCAGTGAAATCTTAGCGGCCGTATCCCCGCGGAACACTGAAGCTTTCTTT. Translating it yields CASSEILAAVSPRNTEAFF.

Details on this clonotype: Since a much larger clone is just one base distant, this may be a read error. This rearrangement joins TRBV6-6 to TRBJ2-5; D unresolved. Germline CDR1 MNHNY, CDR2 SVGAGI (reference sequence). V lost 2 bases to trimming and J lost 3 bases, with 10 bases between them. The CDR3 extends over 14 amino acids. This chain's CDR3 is CASSYRQTKETQYF. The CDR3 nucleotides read TGTGCCAGCAGTTACAGACAAACAAAAGAGACCCAGTACTTC.

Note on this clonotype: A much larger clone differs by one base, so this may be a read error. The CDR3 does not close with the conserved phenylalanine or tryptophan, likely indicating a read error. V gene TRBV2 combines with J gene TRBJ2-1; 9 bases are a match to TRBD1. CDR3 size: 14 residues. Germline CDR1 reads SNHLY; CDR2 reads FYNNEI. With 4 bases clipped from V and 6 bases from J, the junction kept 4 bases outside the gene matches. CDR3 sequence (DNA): TGTGCCAGCAGTGCGGACAGGGGTCCCAATGAGCAGTTCCTC. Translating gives CASSADRGPNEQFL.

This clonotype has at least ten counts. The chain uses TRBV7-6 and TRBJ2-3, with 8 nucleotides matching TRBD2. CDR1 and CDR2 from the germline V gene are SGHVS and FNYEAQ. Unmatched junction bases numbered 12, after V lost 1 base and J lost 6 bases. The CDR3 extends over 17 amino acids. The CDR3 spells CASSLGAPGLVLDTQYF. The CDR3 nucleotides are TGTGCCAGCAGCTTAGGAGCCCCGGGACTAGTTCTTGATACGCAGTATTTT.

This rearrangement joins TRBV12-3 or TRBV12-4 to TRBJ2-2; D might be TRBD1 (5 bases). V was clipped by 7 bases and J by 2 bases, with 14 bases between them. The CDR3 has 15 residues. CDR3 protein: CASTQGSTNTGELFF. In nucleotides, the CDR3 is TGTGCCAGCACCCAGGGAAGCACCAACACCGGGGAGCTGTTTTTT.

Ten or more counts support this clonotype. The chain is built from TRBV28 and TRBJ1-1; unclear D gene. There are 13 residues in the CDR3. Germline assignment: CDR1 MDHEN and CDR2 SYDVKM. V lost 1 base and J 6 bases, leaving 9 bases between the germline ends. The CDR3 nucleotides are TGTGCCAGCAGTTTATCTGGGTTTCCTGAAGCTTTCTTT. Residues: CASSLSGFPEAFF.

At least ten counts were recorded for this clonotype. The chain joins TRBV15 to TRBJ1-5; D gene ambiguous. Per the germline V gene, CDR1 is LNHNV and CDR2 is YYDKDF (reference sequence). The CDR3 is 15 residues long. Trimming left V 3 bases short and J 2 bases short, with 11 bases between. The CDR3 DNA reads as TGTGCCACCAGCAGGGATCTAGCGGGCAATCAGCCCCAGCATTTT. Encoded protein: CATSRDLAGNQPQHF.

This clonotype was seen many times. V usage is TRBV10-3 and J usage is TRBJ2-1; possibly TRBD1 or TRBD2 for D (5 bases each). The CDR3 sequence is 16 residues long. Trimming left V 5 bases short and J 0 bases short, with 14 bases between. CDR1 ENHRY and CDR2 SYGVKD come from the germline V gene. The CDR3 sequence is CAISSPGAPSYNEQFF. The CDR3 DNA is TGTGCCATCAGTTCGCCCGGGGCGCCCTCCTACAATGAGCAGTTCTTC.

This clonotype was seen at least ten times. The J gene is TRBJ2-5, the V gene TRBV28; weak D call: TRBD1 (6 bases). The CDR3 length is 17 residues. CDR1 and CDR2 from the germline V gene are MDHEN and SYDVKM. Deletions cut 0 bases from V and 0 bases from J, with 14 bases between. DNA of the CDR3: TGTGCCAGCAGTTTATGGGGGGCCCCCCCGTACCAAGAGACCCAGTACTTC. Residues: CASSLWGAPPYQETQYF.

The CDR3 DNA reads TGTGCCAGCAGCTCGTGGACAGGACGCCCTGGAAACACCATATATTTT. Translated, it gives CASSSWTGRPGNTIYF. This sequence joins TRBV5-6 and TRBJ1-3; 7 bases fit TRBD1. The V gene end was trimmed by 3 bases and the J gene end by 2 bases; junction bases not matched to a gene: 8. CDR1 is SGHDT, CDR2 YYEEEE, per germline. This CDR3 comprises 16 residues.

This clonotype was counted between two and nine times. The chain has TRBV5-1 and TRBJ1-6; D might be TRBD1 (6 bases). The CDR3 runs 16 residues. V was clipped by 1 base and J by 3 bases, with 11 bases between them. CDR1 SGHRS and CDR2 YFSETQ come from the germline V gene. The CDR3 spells CASSLTGTGYNSPLHF. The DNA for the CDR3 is TGCGCCAGCAGCTTGACAGGGACGGGCTATAATTCACCCCTCCACTTT.

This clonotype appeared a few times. The CDR3 protein is CASSAGTSISHTDTQYF. The DNA of the CDR3 is TGTGCCAGCAGTGCCGGGACTAGCATATCCCACACAGATACGCAGTATTTT. This sequence joins TRBV6-5 and TRBJ2-3, with 9 bases lining up with TRBD2. Germline V gene lookup returns CDR1 MNHEY and CDR2 SVGAGI. After removal of 5 bases from V and 2 bases from J, the junction contained 11 bases not matched to a gene. This CDR3 is built from 17 residues.

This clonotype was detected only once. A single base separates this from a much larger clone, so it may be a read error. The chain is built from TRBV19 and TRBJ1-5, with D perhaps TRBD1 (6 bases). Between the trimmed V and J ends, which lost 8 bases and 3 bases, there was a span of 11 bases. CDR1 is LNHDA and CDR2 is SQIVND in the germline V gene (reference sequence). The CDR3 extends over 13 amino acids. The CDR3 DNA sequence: TGTGCCAGTTATGACAGGCCCAATCAGCCCCAGCATTTT. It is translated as CASYDRPNQPQHF.

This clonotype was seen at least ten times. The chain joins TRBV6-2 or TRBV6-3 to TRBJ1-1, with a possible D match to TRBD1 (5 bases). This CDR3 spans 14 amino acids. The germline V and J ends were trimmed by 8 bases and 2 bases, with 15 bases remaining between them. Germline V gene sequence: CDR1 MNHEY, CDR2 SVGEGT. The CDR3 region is CASRKQGYNTEAFF. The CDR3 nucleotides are TGTGCCAGCCGAAAGCAGGGATATAACACTGAAGCTTTCTTT.

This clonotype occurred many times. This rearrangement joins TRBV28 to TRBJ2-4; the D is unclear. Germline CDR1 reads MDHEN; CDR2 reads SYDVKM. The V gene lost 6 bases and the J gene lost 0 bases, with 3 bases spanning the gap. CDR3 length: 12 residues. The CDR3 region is CASSLAKNIQYF. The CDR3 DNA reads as TGTGCCAGCAGCTTAGCCAAAAACATTCAGTACTTC.

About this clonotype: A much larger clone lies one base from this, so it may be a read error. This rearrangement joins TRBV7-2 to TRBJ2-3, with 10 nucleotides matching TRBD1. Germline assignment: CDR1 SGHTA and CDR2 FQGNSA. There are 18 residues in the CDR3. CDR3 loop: CASSLVFTGTGETDPQYF. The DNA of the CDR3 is TGTGCCAGCAGCTTAGTGTTTACCGGGACAGGGGAGACAGATCCGCAGTATTTT.

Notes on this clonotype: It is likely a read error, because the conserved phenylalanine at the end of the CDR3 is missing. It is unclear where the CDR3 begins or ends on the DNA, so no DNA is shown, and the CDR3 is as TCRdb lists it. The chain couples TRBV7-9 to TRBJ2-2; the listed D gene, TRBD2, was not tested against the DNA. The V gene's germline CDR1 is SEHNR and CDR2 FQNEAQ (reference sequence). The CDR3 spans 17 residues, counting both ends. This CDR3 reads CASSLAPVAPNTGELLS.

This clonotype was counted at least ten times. The CDR3 DNA reads as TGTGCCAGCAGCTTAAAAGGGAGGGGGCCGAACACTGAAGCTTTCTTT. It yields the protein CASSLKGRGPNTEAFF. V usage is TRBV5-4 and J usage is TRBJ1-1; 7 positions agree with TRBD1. This CDR3 has 16 amino acids. Trimming cost V 2 bases and J 1 base; bases outside gene matches: 8. Germline lookup yields CDR1 SGHNT and CDR2 YYREEE (reference sequence). The full variable domain, rest sourced from reference TRBV5-4 and TRBJ1-1, is ETGVTQSPTHLIKTRGQQVTLRCSSQSGHNTVSWYQQALGQGPQFIFQYYREEENGRGNFPPRFSGLQFPNYSSELNVNALELDDSALYLCASSLKGRGPNTEAFFGQGTRLTVV.

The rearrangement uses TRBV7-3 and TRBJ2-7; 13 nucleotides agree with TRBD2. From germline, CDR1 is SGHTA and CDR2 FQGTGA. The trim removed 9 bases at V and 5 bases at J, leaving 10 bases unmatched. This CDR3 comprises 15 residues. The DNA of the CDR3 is TGTGCCAGTAGCCCGGGACTAGCGGGAAACAACGAGCAGTACTTC. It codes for CASSPGLAGNNEQYF. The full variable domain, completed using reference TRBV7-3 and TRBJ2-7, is GAGVSQTPSNKVTEKGKYVELRCDPISGHTALYWYRQSLGQGPEFLIYFQGTGAADDSGLPNDRFFAVRPEGSVSTLKIQRTERGDSAVYLCASSPGLAGNNEQYFGPGTRLTVT.

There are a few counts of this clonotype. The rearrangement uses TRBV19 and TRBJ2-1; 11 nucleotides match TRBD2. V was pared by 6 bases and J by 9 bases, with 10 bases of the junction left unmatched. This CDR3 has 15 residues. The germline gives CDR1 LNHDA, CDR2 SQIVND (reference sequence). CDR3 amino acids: CASRTIAGGLGEQFF. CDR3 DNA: TGTGCCAGTAGGACTATAGCGGGGGGGCTCGGTGAGCAGTTCTTC. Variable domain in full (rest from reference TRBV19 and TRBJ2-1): DGGITQSPKYLFRKEGQNVTLSCEQNLNHDAMYWYRQDPGQGLRLIYYSQIVNDFQKGDIAEGYSVSREKKESFPLTVTSAQKNPTAFYLCASRTIAGGLGEQFFGPGTRLTVL.

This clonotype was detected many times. CDR3 coding DNA: TGTGCCAGCAGCGGCGGGCCATCCAATGAGCAGTTCTTC. This encodes CASSGGPSNEQFF. V usage is TRBV11-2 and J usage is TRBJ2-1; weak D call: TRBD2 (5 bases). Germline V lookup: CDR1 SGHAT, CDR2 FQNNGV. The ends were cut back, 5 bases at V and 6 bases at J, with 11 bases in the middle. CDR3 length equals 13 residues.